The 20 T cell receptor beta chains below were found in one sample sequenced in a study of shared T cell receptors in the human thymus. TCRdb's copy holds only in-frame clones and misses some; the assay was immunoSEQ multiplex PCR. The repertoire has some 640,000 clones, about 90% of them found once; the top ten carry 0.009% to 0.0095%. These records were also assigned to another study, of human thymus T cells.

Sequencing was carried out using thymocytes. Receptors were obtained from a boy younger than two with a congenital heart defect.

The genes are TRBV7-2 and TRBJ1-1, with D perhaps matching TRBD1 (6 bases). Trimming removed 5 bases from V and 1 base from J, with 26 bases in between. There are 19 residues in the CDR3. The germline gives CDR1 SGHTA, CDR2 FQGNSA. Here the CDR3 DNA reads TGTGCCAGCAGCCTTAGCGGGGGGTCAGGGGTGGCGGAGAACACTGAAGCTTTCTTT. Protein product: CASSLSGGSGVAENTEAFF.

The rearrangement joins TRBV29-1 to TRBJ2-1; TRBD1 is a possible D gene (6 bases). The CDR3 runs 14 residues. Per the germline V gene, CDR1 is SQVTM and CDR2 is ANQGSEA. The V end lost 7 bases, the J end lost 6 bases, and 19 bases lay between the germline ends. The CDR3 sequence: CSAMTGKDPNEQFF. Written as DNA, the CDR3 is TGCAGCGCTATGACAGGAAAGGATCCCAATGAGCAGTTCTTC.

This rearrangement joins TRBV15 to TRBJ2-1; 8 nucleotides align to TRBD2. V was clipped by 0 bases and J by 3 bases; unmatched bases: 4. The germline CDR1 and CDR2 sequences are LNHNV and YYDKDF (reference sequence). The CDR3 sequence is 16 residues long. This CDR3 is CATSRDPTSDYNEQFF. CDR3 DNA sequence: TGTGCCACCAGCAGAGACCCGACTAGCGACTACAATGAGCAGTTCTTC.

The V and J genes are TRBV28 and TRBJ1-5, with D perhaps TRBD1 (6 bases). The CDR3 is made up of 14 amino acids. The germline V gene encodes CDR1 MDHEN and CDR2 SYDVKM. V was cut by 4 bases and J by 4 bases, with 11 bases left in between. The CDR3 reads CASSSYRVNQPQHF. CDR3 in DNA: TGTGCCAGCAGTTCGTACAGGGTTAATCAGCCCCAGCATTTT.

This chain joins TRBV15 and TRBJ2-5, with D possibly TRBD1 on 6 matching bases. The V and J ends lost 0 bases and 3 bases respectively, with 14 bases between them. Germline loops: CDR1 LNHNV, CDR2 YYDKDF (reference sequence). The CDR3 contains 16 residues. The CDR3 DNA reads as TGTGCCACCAGCAGAGATCAGTGGACAGAAAAAGAGACCCAGTACTTC. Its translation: CATSRDQWTEKETQYF.

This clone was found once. The chain's CDR3 is CASSQDQYYMNTEAFF. CDR3 sequence (DNA): TGTGCCAGCAGCCAAGATCAGTACTACATGAACACTGAAGCTTTCTTT. The rearrangement links TRBV4-2 to TRBJ1-1, with D uncertain. V gave up 0 bases and J gave up 0 bases, with 11 bases separating them. CDR1 is LGHNA and CDR2 is YNFKEQ in the germline V gene. CDR3 size: 16 residues.

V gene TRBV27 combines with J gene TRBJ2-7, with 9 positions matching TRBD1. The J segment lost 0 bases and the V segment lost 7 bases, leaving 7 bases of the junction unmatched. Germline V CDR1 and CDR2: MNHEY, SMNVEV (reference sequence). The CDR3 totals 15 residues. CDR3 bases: TGTGCCAGCAAACTGGGACAGGGCCTCTCCTACGAGCAGTACTTC. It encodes CASKLGQGLSYEQYF.

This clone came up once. The CDR3 DNA reads as TGTGCCAGCAGCAAAGGGGGCGACAGGGGCTCTGGAAACACCATATATTTT. Amino acids: CASSKGGDRGSGNTIYF. The chain joins TRBV21-1 to TRBJ1-3; whether TRBD1, the table's D call, matches the DNA was not checked. TRBV21-1 is tagged as a pseudogene. The CDR3 is 17 residues long.

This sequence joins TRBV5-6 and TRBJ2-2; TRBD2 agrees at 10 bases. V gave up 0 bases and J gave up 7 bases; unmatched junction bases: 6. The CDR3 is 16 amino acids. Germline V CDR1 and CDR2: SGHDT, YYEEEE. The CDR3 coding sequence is TGTGCCAGCAGCTTGGGGCTAGCGGGAGATAACGGGGAGCTGTTTTTT. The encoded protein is CASSLGLAGDNGELFF.

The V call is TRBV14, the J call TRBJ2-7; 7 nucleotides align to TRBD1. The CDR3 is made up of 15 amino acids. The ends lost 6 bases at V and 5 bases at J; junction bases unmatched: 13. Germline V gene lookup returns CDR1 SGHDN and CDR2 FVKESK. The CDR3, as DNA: TGTGCCAGCAGTCCCACAGACAGGGTTCACGACGAGCAGTACTTC. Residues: CASSPTDRVHDEQYF. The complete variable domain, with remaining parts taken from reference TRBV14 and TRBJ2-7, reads EAGVTQFPSHSVIEKGQTVTLRCDPISGHDNLYWYRRVMGKEIKFLLHFVKESKQDESGMPNNRFLAERTGGTYSTLKVQPAELEDSGVYFCASSPTDRVHDEQYFGPGTRLTVT.

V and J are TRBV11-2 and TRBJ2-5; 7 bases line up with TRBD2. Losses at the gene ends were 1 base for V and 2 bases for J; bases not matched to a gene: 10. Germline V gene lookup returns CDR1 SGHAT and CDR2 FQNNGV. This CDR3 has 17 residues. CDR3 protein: CASSLVGRMGGQETQYF. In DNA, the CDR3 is TGTGCCAGCAGCTTAGTGGGAAGGATGGGAGGGCAAGAGACCCAGTACTTC.

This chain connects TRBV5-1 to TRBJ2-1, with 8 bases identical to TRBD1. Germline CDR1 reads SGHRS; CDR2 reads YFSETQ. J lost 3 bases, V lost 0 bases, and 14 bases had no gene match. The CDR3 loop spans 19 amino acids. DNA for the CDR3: TGCGCCAGCAGCTTGGCTGTGACAGGGGACTCCCCGAACTACAATGAGCAGTTCTTC. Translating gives CASSLAVTGDSPNYNEQFF.

The DNA for the CDR3 is TGTGCCATCGAACCGGGAGGGCAGGCCACTGAAGCTTTCTTT. Residues: CAIEPGGQATEAFF. The chain joins TRBV10-3 to TRBJ1-1; D uncertain. Germline CDR1 and CDR2: ENHRY and SYGVKD. V was pared by 8 bases and J by 4 bases, with 17 bases between. This CDR3 contains 14 residues.

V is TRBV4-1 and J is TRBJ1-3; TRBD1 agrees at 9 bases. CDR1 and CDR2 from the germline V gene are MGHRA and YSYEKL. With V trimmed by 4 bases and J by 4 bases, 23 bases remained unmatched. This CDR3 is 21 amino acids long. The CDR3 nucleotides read TGCGCCAGCAGCCGGCTCGAGGCGGACAGGGGCAATACCCACAAAGGAAACACCATATATTTT. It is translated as CASSRLEADRGNTHKGNTIYF.

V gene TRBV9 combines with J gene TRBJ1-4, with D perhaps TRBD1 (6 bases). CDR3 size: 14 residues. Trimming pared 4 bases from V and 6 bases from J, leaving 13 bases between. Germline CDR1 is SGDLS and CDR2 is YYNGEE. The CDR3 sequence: CASSSRQADEKLFF. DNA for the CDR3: TGTGCCAGCAGCTCACGACAGGCAGATGAAAAACTGTTTTTT. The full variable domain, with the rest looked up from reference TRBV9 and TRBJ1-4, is DSGVTQTPKHLITATGQRVTLRCSPRSGDLSVYWYQQSLDQGLQFLIQYYNGEERAKGNILERFSAQQFPDLHSELNLSSLELGDSALYFCASSSRQADEKLFFGSGTQLSVL.

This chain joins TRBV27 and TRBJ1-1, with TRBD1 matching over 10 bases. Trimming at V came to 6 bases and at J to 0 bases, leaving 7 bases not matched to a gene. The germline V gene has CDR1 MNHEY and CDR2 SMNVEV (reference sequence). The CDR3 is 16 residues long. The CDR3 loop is CASSPGTGDMNTEAFF. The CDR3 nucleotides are TGTGCCAGCAGCCCCGGGACAGGGGACATGAACACTGAAGCTTTCTTT.

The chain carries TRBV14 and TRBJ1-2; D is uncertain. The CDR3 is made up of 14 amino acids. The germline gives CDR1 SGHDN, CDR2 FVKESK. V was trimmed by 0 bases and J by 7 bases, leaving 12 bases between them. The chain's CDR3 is CASSQDGAGPGYTF. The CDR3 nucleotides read TGTGCCAGCAGCCAAGATGGTGCGGGTCCTGGCTACACCTTC.

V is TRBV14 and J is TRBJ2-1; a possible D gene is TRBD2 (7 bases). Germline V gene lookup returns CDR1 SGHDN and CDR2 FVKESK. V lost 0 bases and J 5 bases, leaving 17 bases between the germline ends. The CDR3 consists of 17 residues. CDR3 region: CASSQDARGARNNEQFF. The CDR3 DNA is TGTGCCAGCAGCCAAGATGCCCGGGGGGCGCGGAACAATGAGCAGTTCTTC.

This CDR3 reads CASSFPRLWLESGSYNEQFF. The CDR3 DNA reads TGCGCCAGCAGCTTTCCTCGCTTATGGTTGGAGTCGGGATCCTACAATGAGCAGTTCTTC. The chain uses TRBV5-1 and TRBJ2-1; a weak D match, TRBD2 (5 bases). The germline V and J ends were trimmed by 2 bases and 1 base, with 25 bases remaining between them. Germline assignment: CDR1 SGHRS and CDR2 YFSETQ. This CDR3 is built from 20 residues.

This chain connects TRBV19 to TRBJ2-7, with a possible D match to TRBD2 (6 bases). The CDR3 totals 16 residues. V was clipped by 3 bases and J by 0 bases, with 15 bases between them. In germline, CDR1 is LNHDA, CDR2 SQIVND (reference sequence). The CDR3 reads CASSIEWRGPSYEQYF. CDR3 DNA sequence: TGTGCCAGTAGTATTGAGTGGAGGGGACCCTCCTACGAGCAGTACTTC. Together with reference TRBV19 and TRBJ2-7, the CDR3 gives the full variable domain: DGGITQSPKYLFRKEGQNVTLSCEQNLNHDAMYWYRQDPGQGLRLIYYSQIVNDFQKGDIAEGYSVSREKKESFPLTVTSAQKNPTAFYLCASSIEWRGPSYEQYFGPGTRLTVT.